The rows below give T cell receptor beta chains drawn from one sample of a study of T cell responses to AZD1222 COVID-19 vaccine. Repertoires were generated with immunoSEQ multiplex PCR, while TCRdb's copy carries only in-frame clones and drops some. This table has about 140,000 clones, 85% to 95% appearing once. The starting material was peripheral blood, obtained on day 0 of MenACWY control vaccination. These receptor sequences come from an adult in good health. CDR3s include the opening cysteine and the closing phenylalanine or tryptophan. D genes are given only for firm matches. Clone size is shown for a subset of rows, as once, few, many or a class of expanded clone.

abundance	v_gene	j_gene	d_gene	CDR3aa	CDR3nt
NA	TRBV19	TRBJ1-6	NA	CASSIGPVSYNSPLHF	TGTGCCAGTAGCATCGGACCGGTCTCCTATAATTCACCCCTCCACTTT
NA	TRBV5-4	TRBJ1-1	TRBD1	CASSSRDRPTEAFF	TGTGCCAGCAGCTCAAGGGACAGGCCCACTGAAGCTTTCTTT
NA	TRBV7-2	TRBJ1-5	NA	CASSLTYRGYNREQPQHF	TGTGCCAGCAGCTTAACCTATAGGGGATATAACCGTGAACAGCCCCAGCATTTT
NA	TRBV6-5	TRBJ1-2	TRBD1	CASSTRQGGGYTF	TGTGCCAGCAGTACGAGACAGGGGGGTGGCTACACCTTC
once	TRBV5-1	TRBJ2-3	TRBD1	CASRMSPGQLSDTQYF	TGCGCCAGCAGAATGAGCCCGGGACAGCTGAGTGATACGCAGTATTTT
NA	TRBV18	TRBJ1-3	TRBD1	CASSPEGAGNTIYF	TGTGCCAGCTCACCTGAGGGGGCAGGAAACACCATATATTTT
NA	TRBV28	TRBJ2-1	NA	CASHRGSGYNEQFF	TGTGCCTCACACCGGGGGAGTGGGTACAATGAGCAGTTCTTC
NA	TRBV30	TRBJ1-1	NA	CAWSVGGGTEAFF	TGTGCCTGGAGTGTAGGAGGGGGCACTGAAGCTTTCTTT
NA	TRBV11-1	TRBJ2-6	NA	CASSAGAGANVLTF	TGTGCCAGCAGCGCCGGGGCGGGGGCCAACGTCCTGACTTTC
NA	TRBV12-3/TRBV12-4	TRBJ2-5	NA	CASSLGWETQYF	TGTGCCAGCAGTTTGGGCTGGGAGACCCAGTACTTC
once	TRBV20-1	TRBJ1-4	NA	CSASRGGVNEKLFF	TGCAGTGCTAGTCGTGGAGGGGTTAATGAAAAACTGTTTTTT
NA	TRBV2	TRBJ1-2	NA	CASGFGEYLGYTF	TGTGCCAGTGGGTTCGGGGAGTATCTTGGCTACACCTTC
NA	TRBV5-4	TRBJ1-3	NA	CASSSKGGPKGNTIYF	TGTGCCAGCAGCTCCAAGGGGGGGCCTAAAGGAAACACCATATATTTT
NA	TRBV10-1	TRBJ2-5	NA	CASSEDRTQETQYF	TGCGCCAGCAGTGAGGACAGGACCCAAGAGACCCAGTACTTC
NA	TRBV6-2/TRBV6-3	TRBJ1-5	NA	CASSYWVGSNQPQHF	TGTGCCAGCAGTTACTGGGTAGGGAGCAATCAGCCCCAGCATTTT
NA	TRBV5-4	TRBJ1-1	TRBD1	CASSRDSGEAFF	TGTGCCAGCAGCCGGGACAGCGGAGAAGCTTTCTTT
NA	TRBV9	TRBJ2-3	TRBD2	CASSVSGTSGGPIRTDTQYF	TGTGCCAGCAGCGTATCGGGGACTAGCGGGGGGCCTATTCGCACAGATACGCAGTATTTT
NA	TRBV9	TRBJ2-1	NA	CASSVAQSSYNEQFF	TGTGCCAGCAGCGTAGCACAGAGCTCCTACAATGAGCAGTTCTTC
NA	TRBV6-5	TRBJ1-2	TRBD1	CASSLLRQGSHGYTF	TGTGCCAGCAGTCTACTCCGACAGGGATCGCATGGCTACACCTTC
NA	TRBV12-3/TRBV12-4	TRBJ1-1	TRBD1	CASGRDRGTEAFF	TGTGCCAGCGGAAGGGACAGGGGGACTGAAGCTTTCTTT
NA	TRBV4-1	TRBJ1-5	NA	CASSQGRARRSNQPQHF	TGCGCCAGCAGCCAAGGTAGGGCCCGACGGAGCAATCAGCCCCAGCATTTT
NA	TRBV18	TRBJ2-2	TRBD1	CASSPTGVDTGELFF	TGTGCCAGCTCACCTACAGGGGTGGACACCGGGGAGCTGTTTTTT
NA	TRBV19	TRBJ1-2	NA	CASSIDPAFHYGYTF	TGTGCCAGTAGTATTGACCCAGCTTTTCACTATGGCTACACCTTC
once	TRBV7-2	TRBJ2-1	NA	CASSLPPYNEQFF	TGTGCCAGCAGCCTTCCACCATACAATGAGCAGTTCTTC
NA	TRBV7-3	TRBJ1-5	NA	CASSSRQGRPQHF	TGTGCCAGCAGCTCGCGCCAGGGACGGCCCCAGCATTTT
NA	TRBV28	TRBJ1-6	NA	CASSPPPVGDSPLHF	TGTGCCAGCAGCCCCCCCCCGGTCGGGGATTCACCCCTCCACTTT
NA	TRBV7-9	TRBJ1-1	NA	CASSLAGVTEAFF	TGTGCCAGCAGCTTAGCGGGCGTCACTGAAGCTTTCTTT
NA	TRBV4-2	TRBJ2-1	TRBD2	CASSQDRASGGYNEQFF	TGTGCCAGCAGCCAAGATCGTGCTAGCGGGGGGTACAATGAGCAGTTCTTC
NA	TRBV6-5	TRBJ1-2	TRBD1	CATKGYRGVVGYTF	TGTGCCACCAAGGGGTACAGGGGAGTGGTTGGCTACACCTTC
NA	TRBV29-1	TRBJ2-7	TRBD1	CSVELGTGKREQYF	TGCAGCGTTGAATTGGGGACAGGGAAGCGAGAGCAGTACTTC
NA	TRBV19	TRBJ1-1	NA	CASYPGTDMNTEAFF	TGTGCCAGTTACCCCGGGACGGACATGAACACTGAAGCTTTCTTT
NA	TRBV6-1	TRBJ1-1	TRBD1	CASSDRDSPSSGTEAFF	TGTGCCAGCAGTGACCGGGACAGCCCGTCTTCGGGCACTGAAGCTTTCTTT
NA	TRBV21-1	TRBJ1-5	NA	CASSKVEFSSNQPQHF	TGTGCCAGCAGCAAAGTGGAGTTCTCTAGCAATCAGCCCCAGCATTTT
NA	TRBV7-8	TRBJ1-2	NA	CASSPNKNYGYTF	TGTGCCAGCAGCCCCAACAAAAATTATGGCTACACCTTC
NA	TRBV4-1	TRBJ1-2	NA	CASSQMWAGSFFGYGYTF	TGCGCCAGCAGCCAAATGTGGGCAGGGTCGTTTTTTGGCTATGGCTACACCTTC
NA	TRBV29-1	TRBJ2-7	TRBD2	CSVGLAGVPYEQYF	TGCAGCGTTGGCCTAGCGGGGGTACCCTACGAGCAGTACTTC
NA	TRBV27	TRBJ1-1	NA	CASSSTNTEAFF	TGTGCCAGCAGTTCGACGAACACTGAAGCTTTCTTT
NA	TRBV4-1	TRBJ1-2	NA	CASSHGINNYGYTF	TGCGCCAGCAGCCACGGGATCAATAACTATGGCTACACCTTC
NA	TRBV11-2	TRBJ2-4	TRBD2	CASSLGSGGGKNIQYF	TGTGCCAGCAGCTTAGGTAGCGGGGGGGGCAAAAACATTCAGTACTTC
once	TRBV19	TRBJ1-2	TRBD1	CASSPRDRVRAYGYTF	TGTGCCAGTAGTCCCCGGGACAGGGTTCGTGCCTATGGCTACACCTTC
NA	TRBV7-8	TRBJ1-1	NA	CASSLMRTEAFF	TGTGCCAGCAGCCTAATGCGCACTGAAGCTTTCTTT